A selection of T cell receptor beta chains follows, all from one sample in a study of blood T cell repertoires in COVID-19. The repertoire was sequenced with immunoSEQ multiplex PCR; TCRdb's copy has only in-frame clones and lacks some. The sample records 150,000 to 170,000 clones, 75% to 85% being singletons. The sequenced sample consisted of peripheral blood. These receptors were taken from a woman aged 60-75 years with COVID-19, enrolled during active disease. Both conserved end residues are part of each CDR3. Each record gives: clone size, J gene, D gene, V gene, CDR3 protein, CDR3 DNA. D genes are given only for firm matches. Rows give clone size only sometimes, using once, few, many, or a class for an expanded clone.

- | TRBJ2-1 | - | TRBV7-9 | CASAAIHNEQFF | TGTGCCAGCGCAGCGATCCACAATGAGCAGTTCTTC
- | TRBJ2-3 | - | TRBV5-4 | CASSPTEVRTDTQYF | TGTGCCAGCAGCCCAACCGAGGTCCGCACAGATACGCAGTATTTT
once | TRBJ2-3 | TRBD2 | TRBV9 | CASSPGTSGNPDTQYF | TGTGCCAGCAGCCCCGGGACTAGCGGGAACCCAGATACGCAGTATTTT
few | TRBJ1-1 | TRBD1 | TRBV5-5 | CASSLGRVTGGRNTEAFF | TGTGCCAGCAGCTTGGGCCGGGTGACAGGGGGAAGGAATACTGAAGCTTTCTTT
- | TRBJ1-2 | - | TRBV6-6 | CASSPREGGVSGYTF | TGTGCCAGCAGCCCCAGGGAAGGAGGGGTATCTGGCTACACCTTC
- | TRBJ1-5 | TRBD1 | TRBV5-5 | CASSLRDRSNQPQHF | TGTGCCAGCAGCTTGAGGGACAGGAGCAATCAGCCCCAGCATTTT
- | TRBJ1-1 | TRBD1 | TRBV7-2 | CASRPRQGASTEAFF | TGTGCCAGCAGACCTCGACAGGGGGCGTCCACTGAAGCTTTCTTT
- | TRBJ1-2 | - | TRBV6-6 | CASSYSGPGNYGYTF | TGTGCCAGCAGTTACTCGGGGCCAGGTAACTATGGCTACACCTTC
- | TRBJ1-4 | TRBD1 | TRBV3-1/TRBV3-2 | CASSQVGQGGEKLFF | TGTGCCAGCAGCCAAGTGGGACAGGGAGGCGAAAAACTGTTTTTT
- | TRBJ1-5 | - | TRBV19 | CASSIERQGYQPQHF | TGTGCCAGTAGTATAGAGAGGCAGGGATATCAGCCCCAGCATTTT
- | TRBJ2-5 | - | TRBV29-1 | CSVESGVGETQYF | TGCAGCGTTGAATCAGGGGTGGGAGAGACCCAGTACTTC
- | TRBJ1-1 | - | TRBV29-1 | CSVQTGIEAFF | TGCAGCGTTCAAACAGGGATTGAAGCTTTCTTT
- | TRBJ2-1 | - | TRBV12-5 | CASGKSRGPYNEQFF | TGTGCTAGTGGCAAAAGCAGGGGCCCCTACAATGAGCAGTTCTTC
- | TRBJ2-5 | - | TRBV5-1 | CASSLGGIRRETQYF | TGCGCCAGCAGCTTGGGCGGCATTAGGAGGGAGACCCAGTACTTC
- | TRBJ2-1 | - | TRBV6-4 | CASSDSGGNYNEQFF | TGTGCCAGCAGTGACTCAGGCGGAAACTACAATGAGCAGTTCTTC
- | TRBJ2-7 | TRBD1 | TRBV7-9 | CASSTSGQSYEQYF | TGTGCCAGCAGCACCTCGGGACAGTCCTACGAGCAGTACTTC
- | TRBJ1-2 | - | TRBV25-1 | CASSVTGWNGYTF | TGTGCCAGCAGTGTGACAGGTTGGAATGGCTACACCTTC
- | TRBJ1-2 | TRBD1 | TRBV28 | CASSLVGDRGYGYTF | TGTGCCAGCAGTTTAGTAGGAGACAGGGGCTATGGCTACACCTTC
- | TRBJ2-4 | - | TRBV18 | CASSFDGTGNIQYF | TGTGCCAGCTCTTTCGATGGTACCGGAAACATTCAGTACTTC
few | TRBJ1-2 | TRBD1 | TRBV3-1/TRBV3-2 | CASSQGQGIRYGYTF | TGTGCCAGCAGCCAAGGACAGGGGATTAGGTATGGCTACACCTTC
- | TRBJ1-2 | TRBD1 | TRBV6-1 | CASSEGDRGLNYGYTF | TGTGCCAGCAGTGAAGGGGACAGGGGGCTTAACTATGGCTACACCTTC
- | TRBJ2-5 | TRBD1 | TRBV11-2 | CASSNRDRPTQETQYF | TGTGCCAGCAGCAACCGGGACAGACCGACCCAAGAGACCCAGTACTTC
- | TRBJ1-5 | - | TRBV7-2 | CASSLAGNNQPQHF | TGTGCCAGCAGCTTAGCCGGGAACAATCAGCCCCAGCATTTT
- | TRBJ1-3 | TRBD1 | TRBV3-1/TRBV3-2 | CASSRADRGYGNTIYF | TGTGCCAGCAGCCGGGCGGACAGGGGCTATGGAAACACCATATATTTT
- | TRBJ2-3 | TRBD2 | TRBV7-8 | CATGGGSDFTDTQYF | TGTGCCACCGGGGGAGGGTCTGACTTCACAGATACGCAGTATTTT
- | TRBJ2-3 | TRBD2 | TRBV2 | CASIPMGLDTDTQYF | TGTGCCAGCATTCCCATGGGACTAGATACAGATACGCAGTATTTT
- | TRBJ2-2 | - | TRBV15 | CASSSLGGIANTGELFF | TGTGCCAGCAGCAGTCTGGGGGGAATCGCGAACACCGGGGAGCTGTTTTTT
- | TRBJ2-5 | - | TRBV5-4 | CASSRAGPGEETQYF | TGTGCCAGCAGCCGGGCGGGGCCGGGGGAAGAGACCCAGTACTTC
- | TRBJ2-7 | TRBD2 | TRBV20-1 | CSAPIAGLPYF | TGCAGTGCCCCTATAGCGGGATTGCCATACTTC
- | TRBJ1-2 | TRBD1 | TRBV6-5 | CASRTGTGLSYGYTF | TGTGCCAGCAGGACCGGGACAGGGCTATCCTATGGCTACACCTTC
- | TRBJ1-2 | - | TRBV20-1 | CSYRRIYGYTF | TGCAGTTACAGACGGATATATGGCTACACCTTC
- | TRBJ2-5 | - | TRBV11-2 | CASSLGGATQETQYF | TGTGCCAGCAGCTTAGGTGGGGCTACCCAAGAGACCCAGTACTTC
- | TRBJ1-2 | TRBD1 | TRBV6-5 | CASSYGTGGYGYTF | TGTGCCAGCAGTTACGGGACAGGGGGATATGGCTACACCTTC